Listed below are T cell receptor beta chains from one sample, sequenced in a study of blood T cell repertoires in COVID-19. Assay used: immunoSEQ multiplex PCR; TCRdb lists only in-frame clones, some missing. The sample lists roughly 170,000 clones, approximately 84% seen once, with about 5.6% in the top ten. Source material: peripheral blood. The receptors originated from a woman aged 45 to 65 with COVID-19, enrolled during active disease. The CDR3 runs from the conserved cysteine through the conserved F or W. A D gene is named only where the DNA matches it firmly. Clone size is not always given. Where it is, it says once, few, many or a class for expanded clones.

.	.	TRBV12-3/TRBV12-4	11	TRBJ2-1	CASSVGVEQFF	TGTGCCAGCAGTGTAGGAGTTGAGCAGTTCTTC
TRBD2	.	TRBV30	13	TRBJ2-3	CASGTSGTDTQYF	TGTGCCTCCGGGACTAGCGGCACAGATACGCAGTATTTT
TRBD1	.	TRBV6-1	13	TRBJ2-7	CASSDGGQGSQYF	TGTGCCAGCAGTGATGGGGGACAGGGATCGCAGTACTTC
.	once	TRBV12-3/TRBV12-4	13	TRBJ1-1	CASSLGGGTEAFF	TGTGCCAGCAGTTTAGGAGGGGGCACTGAAGCTTTCTTT
TRBD2	.	TRBV5-5	16	TRBJ2-1	CASSRTSGAGMNEQFF	TGTGCCAGCAGCAGAACTAGCGGGGCGGGGATGAATGAGCAGTTCTTC
TRBD1	.	TRBV4-3	15	TRBJ1-2	CASSQDTGDRDGYTF	TGCGCCAGCAGCCAAGATACCGGGGACAGGGATGGCTACACCTTC
.	.	TRBV20-1	15	TRBJ2-3	CSASIAGPSTDTQYF	TGCAGTGCTAGTATAGCCGGCCCTAGCACAGATACGCAGTATTTT
.	.	TRBV30	12	TRBJ1-2	CAWRVQGSGYTF	TGTGCCTGGAGGGTCCAGGGATCTGGCTACACCTTC
TRBD2	few	TRBV5-1	16	TRBJ2-7	CASSELAGGISYEQYF	TGCGCCAGCAGCGAACTAGCGGGGGGGATTTCCTACGAGCAGTACTTC
.	.	TRBV11-3	14	TRBJ2-7	CASSLGGESYEQYF	TGTGCCAGCAGCTTAGGGGGAGAATCCTACGAGCAGTACTTC
.	.	TRBV15	13	TRBJ1-2	CATSRVASYGYTF	TGTGCCACCAGCAGAGTGGCAAGTTATGGCTACACCTTC
.	once	TRBV7-9	17	TRBJ1-2	CASSRTQQITGFYGYTF	TGTGCCAGCAGCCGAACTCAACAGATAACAGGGTTCTATGGCTACACCTTC
.	few	TRBV19	14	TRBJ1-2	CASRAGGGFPGYTF	TGTGCCAGTAGAGCGGGTGGGGGGTTCCCTGGCTACACCTTC
TRBD1	.	TRBV5-4	15	TRBJ2-2	CASSFDRGQTGELFF	TGTGCCAGCAGCTTCGACAGGGGGCAAACCGGGGAGCTGTTTTTT
.	.	TRBV12-3/TRBV12-4	12	TRBJ1-1	CASSLGIPEAFF	TGTGCCAGCAGTTTGGGCATCCCTGAAGCTTTCTTT
TRBD1	.	TRBV10-3	17	TRBJ2-1	CATLPGQGAKGYNEQFF	TGTGCCACCCTCCCGGGACAGGGGGCGAAGGGGTACAATGAGCAGTTCTTC
.	.	TRBV19	13	TRBJ1-2	CASTPTKNYGYTF	TGTGCCAGTACCCCGACAAAGAACTATGGCTACACCTTC
.	.	TRBV7-2	16	TRBJ1-5	CASSLMGGDSNQPQHF	TGTGCCAGCAGCTTAATGGGGGGAGATAGCAATCAGCCCCAGCATTTT